Listed below are T cell receptor beta chains from one sample, sequenced in a study of cytomegalovirus exposure and HLA in healthy donors. TCRdb keeps only in-frame clones here, not all; method: immunoSEQ multiplex PCR. In the table there are 90,000 to 110,000 clones, roughly 79% of which are singletons. The sample was PBMCs. These receptors were obtained from a woman in her 50s in good health and CMV-seropositive. Each CDR3 is given with its conserved first and last residue. A D gene is named only where the DNA matches it firmly. Clone size is stated in some rows and not others, as once, few, many or a class when expanded.

d_gene: -
abundance: -
j_gene: TRBJ2-1
v_gene: TRBV19
CDR3aa: CASSGAGFDEQFF
CDR3nt: TGTGCCAGTAGTGGGGCAGGGTTCGATGAGCAGTTCTTC

d_gene: TRBD2
abundance: -
j_gene: TRBJ2-5
v_gene: TRBV5-4
CDR3aa: CASSLVSGRAWETQYF
CDR3nt: TGTGCCAGCAGCTTGGTGAGCGGGAGGGCCTGGGAGACCCAGTACTTC

d_gene: TRBD2
abundance: -
j_gene: TRBJ2-1
v_gene: TRBV6-5
CDR3aa: CASIPGTSIEQFF
CDR3nt: TGTGCCAGCATCCCTGGGACTAGTATTGAGCAGTTCTTC

d_gene: TRBD1
abundance: -
j_gene: TRBJ2-3
v_gene: TRBV11-1
CDR3aa: CASRFTGGGTDTQYF
CDR3nt: TGTGCCAGCAGATTCACAGGGGGAGGAACAGATACGCAGTATTTT

d_gene: -
abundance: -
j_gene: TRBJ2-7
v_gene: TRBV6-6
CDR3aa: CASSPVITDEQYF
CDR3nt: TGTGCCAGCAGCCCAGTCATCACCGACGAGCAGTACTTC

d_gene: TRBD1
abundance: -
j_gene: TRBJ1-4
v_gene: TRBV7-2
CDR3aa: CASSLAGQINEKLFF
CDR3nt: TGTGCCAGCAGCTTAGCGGGACAGATTAATGAAAAACTGTTTTTT

d_gene: TRBD1
abundance: -
j_gene: TRBJ2-7
v_gene: TRBV7-6
CDR3aa: CASSLLAAGTGLLYEQYF
CDR3nt: TGTGCCAGCAGCTTGCTGGCCGCCGGGACAGGGTTATTGTACGAGCAGTACTTC

d_gene: TRBD1
abundance: -
j_gene: TRBJ2-5
v_gene: TRBV7-7
CDR3aa: CASSSTDRVQYF
CDR3nt: TGTGCTAGCAGCTCGACAGACAGGGTCCAGTACTTC

d_gene: -
abundance: -
j_gene: TRBJ2-3
v_gene: TRBV4-2
CDR3aa: CASTEGRKADTQYF
CDR3nt: TGTGCCAGCACCGAAGGGAGGAAGGCAGATACGCAGTATTTT

d_gene: TRBD1
abundance: -
j_gene: TRBJ2-7
v_gene: TRBV13
CDR3aa: CASSSGTGGAYEQYF
CDR3nt: TGTGCCAGCAGCTCCGGGACAGGGGGGGCCTACGAGCAGTACTTC

d_gene: -
abundance: -
j_gene: TRBJ2-7
v_gene: TRBV5-1
CDR3aa: CASSLEGQPYEQYF
CDR3nt: TGCGCCAGCAGCCTGGAAGGACAGCCCTACGAGCAGTACTTC

d_gene: TRBD1
abundance: -
j_gene: TRBJ2-1
v_gene: TRBV2
CDR3aa: CASSEIQGFSYNEQFF
CDR3nt: TGTGCCAGCAGTGAGATACAGGGGTTTTCCTACAATGAGCAGTTCTTC

d_gene: TRBD1
abundance: -
j_gene: TRBJ2-1
v_gene: TRBV2
CDR3aa: CASRAGTGPYNEQFF
CDR3nt: TGTGCCAGCAGAGCTGGGACAGGGCCTTACAATGAGCAGTTCTTC

d_gene: TRBD1
abundance: -
j_gene: TRBJ2-7
v_gene: TRBV6-1
CDR3aa: CASSRPRTGTYEQYF
CDR3nt: TGTGCCAGCAGTCGACCCCGGACAGGGACCTACGAGCAGTACTTC

d_gene: -
abundance: once
j_gene: TRBJ1-1
v_gene: TRBV27
CDR3aa: CASSRARNTEAFF
CDR3nt: TGTGCCAGCAGTCGCGCACGGAACACTGAAGCTTTCTTT

d_gene: -
abundance: -
j_gene: TRBJ2-7
v_gene: TRBV6-1
CDR3aa: CASRKDDRDIYEQYF
CDR3nt: TGTGCCAGCAGAAAGGATGACCGGGACATCTACGAGCAGTACTTC

d_gene: TRBD1
abundance: -
j_gene: TRBJ2-7
v_gene: TRBV25-1
CDR3aa: CASTDRDEQYF
CDR3nt: TGTGCCAGCACGGACAGGGACGAGCAGTACTTC

d_gene: -
abundance: once
j_gene: TRBJ1-5
v_gene: TRBV7-9
CDR3aa: CSSSADGGGQHF
CDR3nt: TGTTCCAGCAGCGCAGACGGAGGTGGCCAGCATTTT

d_gene: TRBD1
abundance: -
j_gene: TRBJ2-7
v_gene: TRBV10-3
CDR3aa: CAISWDSNYEQYF
CDR3nt: TGTGCCATCAGTTGGGACAGTAACTACGAGCAGTACTTC

d_gene: -
abundance: -
j_gene: TRBJ2-1
v_gene: TRBV7-6
CDR3aa: CASSPGLVNEQFF
CDR3nt: TGTGCCAGCAGCCCTGGACTTGTCAATGAGCAGTTCTTC

d_gene: -
abundance: -
j_gene: TRBJ2-7
v_gene: TRBV21-1
CDR3aa: CASSPEAGGNYEQYF
CDR3nt: TGTGCCAGCAGCCCAGAGGCAGGGGGTAATTACGAGCAGTACTTC

d_gene: -
abundance: -
j_gene: TRBJ1-4
v_gene: TRBV2
CDR3aa: CASSSWASATNEKLFF
CDR3nt: TGTGCCAGCAGCTCTTGGGCTTCGGCAACTAATGAAAAACTGTTTTTT

d_gene: -
abundance: -
j_gene: TRBJ2-6
v_gene: TRBV29-1
CDR3aa: CSVSVTGANVLTF
CDR3nt: TGCAGCGTGAGCGTAACTGGGGCCAACGTCCTGACTTTC

d_gene: -
abundance: -
j_gene: TRBJ2-2
v_gene: TRBV27
CDR3aa: CASSPAGFSPNTGELFF
CDR3nt: TGTGCCAGCAGTCCTGCAGGGTTTTCCCCGAACACCGGGGAGCTGTTTTTT